In this sample, the clone carrying this T cell receptor beta chain turned up once. The antigen remains undetermined. Deep was the level used in running the assay. TCRdb's table, derived via immunoSEQ multiplex PCR, lists solely in-frame clones and lacks some. This sample yields 660,000 or so clones, of which around 96% are seen a single time; 0.11% belongs to the top ten. These data are taken from a study of shared clonotypes between healthy human individuals. Background on the study: Donors were a couple of women and a few men aged 18 to 49. Findings and caveats of the study: Clonotype sharing among the donors was expected to vary with sequencing depth.

The naive CD8 fraction comprised CD45RO-negative cells positively selected for CCR7 and excluded terminally differentiated effector memory CD45RA+ cells. Looked up from germline, CDR1 is SEHNR and CDR2 is FQNEAQ (reference sequence). The germline V and J ends were trimmed by 7 bases and 4 bases, with 16 bases remaining between them. The CDR3 runs 14 residues. Input material: naive CD8+ T cells sorted from blood. The TCR was taken from a woman between 25 and 40 years old in good health. The chain joins TRBV7-9 to TRBJ1-1; D uncertain. This CDR3 reads CASIRNWDGTEAFF. CDR3 nucleotides: TGTGCCAGCATCCGGAATTGGGATGGCACTGAAGCTTTCTTT.